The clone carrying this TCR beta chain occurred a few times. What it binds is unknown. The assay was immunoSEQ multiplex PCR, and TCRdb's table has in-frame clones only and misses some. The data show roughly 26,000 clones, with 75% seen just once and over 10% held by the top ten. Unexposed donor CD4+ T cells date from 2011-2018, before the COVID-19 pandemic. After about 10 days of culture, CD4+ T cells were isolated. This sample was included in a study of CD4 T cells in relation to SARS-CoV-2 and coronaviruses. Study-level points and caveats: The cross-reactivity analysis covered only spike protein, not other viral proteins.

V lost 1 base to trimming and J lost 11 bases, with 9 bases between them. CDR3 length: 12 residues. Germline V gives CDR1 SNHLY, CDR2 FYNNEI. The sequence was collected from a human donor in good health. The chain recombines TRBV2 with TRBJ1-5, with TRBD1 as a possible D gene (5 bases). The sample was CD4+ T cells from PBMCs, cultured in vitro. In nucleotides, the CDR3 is TGTGCCAGCAGTGAAGGGGCAGGGTCCCAGCATTTT. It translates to CASSEGAGSQHF.